This T cell receptor (beta chain) was captured in a study of shared clonotypes between healthy human individuals. Study-level background: There were three CD4 naive, three CD4 memory, two CD8 naive and one CD8 memory plates per donor.

Germline CDR1 MNHNY, CDR2 SVGAGI (reference sequence). V was clipped by 7 bases and J by 4 bases, with 11 bases between them. The CDR3 spans 13 residues. General study findings and limits: The four-donor shared clonotypes exceeded non-shared clonotypes in generation probability, with non-shared ones scoring lower. It was observed that approximately 5% of naive CD4 clonotypes were shared across several donors.

Within Nashville, Tennessee resided all donors, each a Caucasian adult. This clone was recorded many times. Its antigen is unknown. Produced via immunoSEQ multiplex PCR; TCRdb's table is partial and in-frame only. The sample lists hundreds of thousands of clones, 73% occurring once. Sequencing was performed on memory CD4+ T cells sorted from blood. Stated subset: CD45RA-negative fraction. This TCR came from a woman younger than 45 in good health. The chain couples TRBV6-6 to TRBJ2-1; D possibly matches TRBD1 or TRBD2 (5 bases each). CDR3 loop: CASIAQGYNEQFF. In DNA form, the CDR3 reads TGTGCCAGCATAGCGCAGGGATACAATGAGCAGTTCTTC.